This entry is about one T cell receptor (beta chain). No cognate antigen has been identified for it. No qualities accompany the bases; no much larger clone lies one base away. The sequencer was an Illumina HiSeq 1500. Using fastp at Q25 and MiXCR, TCRdb reprocessed the public reads and kept productive beta chains. CDR3 protein sequences are deduplicated, and each keeps its most common genes and DNA. The sample profile shows 310,000 or so distinct CDR3 sequences; about 9.1% of them were found once. The ten largest clonotypes hold approximately 2.4% of the sample. The data were taken from a study of T cell repertoires in cytomegalovirus infection (dated by TCRdb to between 2018 and 2021). For context, the study as a whole: Donor HLA type was relevant to the analysis, because carriage of CMV infection together with the matching HLA type was indicated by public TCR beta signatures.

The paper as a whole reports these results and caveats: The ex vivo response was dominated by HLA-C-restricted CMV-specific TCR beta clonotypes, which also provided the single most frequent clonotype in two of eight donors. Cumulative frequency of public TCR beta family members discriminated carriers of CMV infection plus the relevant HLA type in this cohort and an independent approximately 360-donor cohort.

From its cysteine to its phenylalanine, the CDR3 spans 15 amino acids. Only the CDR3 region is kept as DNA, spanning 45 bases read in frame from base 1. CDR1 and CDR2 (DFQATT, SNEGSKA) derive from the germline V gene (reference sequence). From V the trimming removes 1 base and from J it removes 9 bases, while the gene matches leave 7 bases of the junction unaccounted for. The material sequenced was PBMCs. Recombination joined TRBV20-1 with TRBJ1-6, and 9 junctional nucleotides match TRBD1. This TCR was recovered from a human donor in good health (CMV status not recorded). Some clones in this sample may be carry-over from other donors' samples. The CDR3 in this case is CSARVKGTGSSPLHF. The DNA reads as follows: TGCAGTGCTAGAGTAAAAGGGACAGGGAGTTCACCCCTCCACTTT.